This record covers a single T cell receptor (beta chain). Its antigen is currently unknown. cDNA libraries for TCR alpha and TCR beta, carrying sample barcodes and UMIs, came from 5'RACE with constant-segment primers. TCRdb processed the 5' RACE reads anew with MiXCR; each CDR3 protein has one entry. This repertoire shows about 88,000 distinct CDR3 sequences, roughly 25% found once; its top ten account for roughly 39%. This sample was included in a study of T-cell memory formation after mild COVID-19. Study information: There were largely donor-specific TCR clusters.

Germline CDR1 SEHNR, CDR2 FQNEAQ (reference sequence). V lost 5 bases, J lost 7 bases, and 18 bases lay in between. CDR3 length: 14 amino acids. General observations from the study: The study detected some responding clones in pre-infection memory, suggesting cross-reactive memory joined. Second-wave clones that peaked on day 37 lacked confirmed SARS-CoV-2 specificity.

The receptor's source is a man aged 18 to 30 who had mild COVID-19 (a few samples of this study predate the infection). Cell type and time point are not known. The sample comprised PBMCs or a T cell subset sorted from them (not recorded which). This chain connects TRBV7-9 to TRBJ2-7; no clear D. The CDR3 is CASSLDMALMEQYF. DNA for the CDR3: TGTGCCAGCAGCCTAGATATGGCCTTGATGGAGCAGTACTTC.